This TCR beta chain was identified during a study of OX40 agonist ivuxolimab in advanced cancers. For the wider study: The costimulatory receptor OX40 (CD134) was targeted by ivuxolimab, a fully human IgG2 agonistic monoclonal antibody. Partial responses occurred in three dose-escalation patients: two with cutaneous melanoma and one with hepatocellular carcinoma. Prior anti-PD-1, anti-PD-L1 or anti-CTLA-4 therapy was permitted, and checkpoint inhibitors had been received by less than 45% of dose-escalation patients. Of the 50 or so patients in dose escalation, around 19 had hepatocellular carcinoma, approximately 15 had melanoma, 9 had renal cell carcinoma and 9 had head and neck cancer. Intravenous ivuxolimab was administered to patients every 2 weeks at six dose levels: 0.01, 0.1, 0.3, 1.5, 3 and 10 mg/kg. Peripheral TCRbeta sequencing aimed to test whether ivuxolimab altered TCR sequence diversity and caused clonal T-cell expansion. In the dose-escalation cohort, 82.7% of patients were male, and the mean age was approximately 55 years, with a range of about 23 to 85. The monotherapy dose-escalation portion (N ≈ 50 patients) of the phase I ivuxolimab trial is reported in the paper. Broad study findings and their caveats: The antigen specificity of the peripheral T cells that underwent clonal expansion was not determined. After ivuxolimab, more expanded clones were found on average in CD8+ T cells than in CD4+ T cells. At doses of 0.1 to 3.0 mg/kg, clonal expansion of both CD4+ and CD8+ blood T cells was observed from baseline to week 6. In the 0.1-3.0 mg/kg groups, partial responders were among the patients with the lowest normalized peripheral clonal expansion, particularly in CD8+ T cells. Low levels of normalized T-cell clonal expansion were also seen in some patients who did not respond.

The trial excluded patients who had a history of autoimmune disease or were on systemic immunosuppression. Peripheral blood for TCR sequencing was collected from all dose cohorts at baseline, on cycle 4 day 1, and on cycle 7 day 1. Samples were obtained from an open-label, multicenter, first-in-human phase I dose-escalation trial of ivuxolimab. Adults with locally advanced or metastatic head and neck squamous cell, hepatocellular, melanoma or renal cell carcinoma were enrolled in the trial. Before TCR sequencing, CD4+ T cells and CD8+ T cells were sorted from peripheral blood as separate populations. Trimming costs V 6 bases and J 0 bases, and their ends lie 12 bases apart. The CDR3 covers 15 residues, taking in both the cysteine and the phenylalanine. Only the CDR3 DNA is retained, 45 bases long and in frame from the first base. From the germline V gene, CDR1 is SNHLY and CDR2 is FYNNEI. For sequencing of the TCRbeta CDR3 region, genomic DNA was extracted from the sorted cells. The immunoSEQ Assay was used for sequencing of TCRbeta CDR3 regions. The source is immuneACCESS, and TCRdb retained only in-frame sequences with V and J called. Part of the clones is not carried over; for the studies checked, unresolved V genes explain less than half of this, and the remainder is unexplained. The sample yields 91,000 or so clones; roughly 94% were counted once. Around 0.17% of the sample belongs to the ten largest clones.

As to this clone: The antigen it binds to is not known. No much larger clonotype is one base removed from it; base qualities were not supplied.

This TCR was sampled from an adult with an advanced solid tumor such as melanoma, head and neck, liver or kidney cancer. Source: CD4+ or CD8+ T cells sorted from blood, taken in a trial of the OX40 agonist ivuxolimab. Here the chain combines TRBV2 and TRBJ1-5; a tentative D call is TRBD1 (5 bases match). CDR3 sequence: CASSPGTLSNQPQHF. The base sequence is TGTGCCAGCAGCCCCGGGACCCTTAGCAATCAGCCCCAGCATTTT.